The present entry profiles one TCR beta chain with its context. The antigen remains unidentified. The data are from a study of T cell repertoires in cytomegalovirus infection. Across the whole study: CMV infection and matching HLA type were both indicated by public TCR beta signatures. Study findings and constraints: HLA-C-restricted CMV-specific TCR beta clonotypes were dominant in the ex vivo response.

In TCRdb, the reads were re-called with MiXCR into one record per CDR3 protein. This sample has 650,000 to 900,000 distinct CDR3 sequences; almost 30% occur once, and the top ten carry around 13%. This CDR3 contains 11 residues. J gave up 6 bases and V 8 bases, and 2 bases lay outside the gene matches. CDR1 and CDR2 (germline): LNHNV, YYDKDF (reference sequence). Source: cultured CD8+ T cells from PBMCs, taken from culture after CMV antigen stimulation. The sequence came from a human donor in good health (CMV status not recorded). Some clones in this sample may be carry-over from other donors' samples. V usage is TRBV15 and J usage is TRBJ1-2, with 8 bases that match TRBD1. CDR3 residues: CATGQGHGYTF. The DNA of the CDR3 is TGTGCCACCGGACAGGGACATGGCTACACCTTC.